The 29 T cell receptor beta chains below come from one sample, sequenced in a study of T-cell reconstitution after alpha-beta-depleted transplantation in children. Using unique molecular identifiers, the investigators prepared the TCRbeta library. TCRdb reprocessed the PCR reads via MiXCR and lists one record per CDR3 protein. Of about 200,000 distinct CDR3 sequences in the sample, about 7% are singletons; the top ten hold more than 5.5%. Sequenced material: PBMCs, taken before TCRalphabeta/CD19-depleted stem cell transplant. The origin of the receptors is a boy between 2 and 10 years old with acute lymphoblastic leukemia, due to receive a stem cell transplant.

This chain links TRBV7-9 with TRBJ1-2; D is perhaps TRBD1 (5 bases). The CDR3 runs to 12 residues. Trimming removed 4 bases from V and 8 bases from J, with 11 bases in between. Germline V lookup: CDR1 SEHNR, CDR2 FQNEAQ (reference sequence). The CDR3 is CASSSQTAGYTF. The DNA for the CDR3 is TGTGCCAGCAGCTCACAGACAGCCGGCTACACCTTC.

This clonotype was detected many times. The chain recombines TRBV11-2 with TRBJ2-3; TRBD1 agrees at 10 bases. The V segment lost 3 bases and the J segment 6 bases; nucleotides outside the gene matches: 9. CDR3 length: 16 residues. Germline values: CDR1 SGHAT, CDR2 FQNNGV. The CDR3 DNA reads as TGTGCCAGCAGCTTGAAACTCCGACAGGGGGCGGATACGCAGTATTTT. Amino acid sequence: CASSLKLRQGADTQYF.

This clonotype was detected many times. The chain combines TRBV29-1 with TRBJ2-7; D remains ambiguous. The germline CDR1 and CDR2 sequences are SQVTM and ANQGSEA. V lost 3 bases and J lost 2, with 17 bases in between. CDR3 length: 15 residues. The CDR3 is CSVDFTSPRTYEQYF. The CDR3 DNA is TGCAGCGTTGACTTTACGAGCCCACGAACCTACGAGCAGTACTTC.

In regard to this clonotype: The junction does not match germline at one end; this may be a read error. This chain joins TRBV9 and TRBJ2-7, with TRBD2 as a possible D gene (5 bases). Per the germline V gene, CDR1 is SGDLS and CDR2 is YYNGEE. This CDR3 is 15 amino acids long. The CDR3, as DNA: TGTGCCAGCAGCCCGGATATAGCGAGCTCCTACGAGCATTACTTC. Amino acid sequence: CASSPDIASSYEHYF.

This clonotype was recorded at least ten times. The chain has TRBV28 and TRBJ2-5; D ambiguous. This CDR3 has 14 residues. The V gene lost 8 bases and the J gene lost 2 bases, with 15 bases spanning the gap. Germline values: CDR1 MDHEN, CDR2 SYDVKM. This CDR3 reads CASAVLGLQETQYF. CDR3 DNA: TGTGCCAGCGCCGTCCTGGGGTTGCAAGAGACCCAGTACTTC.

This clonotype was observed at least ten times. The chain joins TRBV27 to TRBJ2-7; unclear D gene. Germline CDR1 MNHEY, CDR2 SMNVEV (reference sequence). V lost 2 bases to trimming and J lost 1 base, with 9 bases between them. The CDR3 extends over 14 amino acids. CDR3 in DNA: TGTGCCAGCAGTTTAAGGGCGGAATCCTACGAGCAGTACTTC. The encoded protein is CASSLRAESYEQYF.

This clonotype was seen ten or more times. V usage is TRBV6-6 and J usage is TRBJ2-2, with a tentative D call TRBD2 (7 bases). Germline V gives CDR1 MNHNY, CDR2 SVGAGI (reference sequence). V was cut by 8 bases and J by 3 bases, with 10 bases left in between. The CDR3 is 13 residues long. In nucleotides, the CDR3 is TGTGCCAGCGGGGGGGCAGACACCGGGGAGCTGTTTTTT. Its translation: CASGGADTGELFF.

This clonotype was detected many times. The V and J genes are TRBV6-5 and TRBJ1-4; no definite D call. CDR1 and CDR2 (germline): MNHEY, SVGAGI. The CDR3 has 14 residues. V lost 3 bases, J lost 0 bases, and 5 bases lay in between. In DNA form, the CDR3 reads TGTGCCAGCAGTTATCGGGCAACTAATGAAAAACTGTTTTTT. Translating gives CASSYRATNEKLFF.

This chain joins TRBV20-1 and TRBJ1-5; 8 bases line up with TRBD1. Trimming took 0 bases from V and 0 from J; bases not matched to a gene: 10. Germline lookup yields CDR1 DFQATT and CDR2 SNEGSKA (reference sequence). The CDR3 has 18 residues. The CDR3, as DNA: TGCAGTGCTAGAGATGGGCAGGGGGCTATCTATAGCAATCAGCCCCAGCATTTT. Its protein product is CSARDGQGAIYSNQPQHF.

This clonotype was counted at least ten times. The chain combines TRBV4-3 with TRBJ2-1; no clear D. Germline V CDR1 and CDR2: LGHNA, YSLEER. Deletions cut 0 bases from V and 9 bases from J, with 9 bases between. The CDR3 loop spans 13 amino acids. CDR3 sequence (DNA): TGCGCCAGCAGCCAAGATTTTGGCGGTGAGCAGTTCTTC. Translating gives CASSQDFGGEQFF.

This clonotype was seen only a few times. A much larger clone lies one base from this, so it may be a read error. It is likely a read error, because the conserved phenylalanine at the end of the CDR3 is missing. The chain uses TRBV12-3 or TRBV12-4 and TRBJ2-1; D may be TRBD1 or TRBD2 (6 bases each). V lost 3 bases to trimming and J lost 9 bases, with 12 bases between them. The CDR3 runs 13 residues. The CDR3 bases are TGTGCCAGCAGTTTTAAGGGGGGCAGTGAGCAGTTCTAC. This translates into CASSFKGGSEQFY.

This clonotype was seen many times. The rearrangement joins TRBV5-8 to TRBJ2-7; D may correspond to TRBD1 or TRBD2 (5 bases each). Germline V gives CDR1 SGHTS, CDR2 YDEGEE. The germline V and J ends were trimmed by 4 bases and 6 bases, with 17 bases remaining between them. CDR3 length: 14 amino acids. Here the CDR3 DNA reads TGTGCCAGCAGCCACGGGGCCCTCAAAAGCGAGCAGTACTTC. This encodes CASSHGALKSEQYF. Drawing the rest from reference TRBV5-8 and TRBJ2-7, the complete variable domain is EAGVTQSPTHLIKTRGQQATLRCSPISGHTSVYWYQQALGLGLQFLLWYDEGEERNRGNFPPRFSGRQFPNYSSELNVNALELEDSALYLCASSHGALKSEQYFGPGTRLTVT.

This sequence joins TRBV5-1 and TRBJ2-3, with TRBD2 matching 10 bases. There are 16 residues in the CDR3. Per the germline V gene, CDR1 is SGHRS and CDR2 is YFSETQ. J lost 0 bases, V lost 2 bases, and 3 bases had no gene match. As DNA, the CDR3 is TGCGCCAGCAGCTTCACTAGCGGGACGAGCACAGATACGCAGTATTTT. Residues: CASSFTSGTSTDTQYF.

This clonotype was observed at least ten times. This CDR3 is CASSPKMTGNEQYF. DNA of the CDR3: TGTGCCAGCAGTCCGAAAATGACAGGGAACGAGCAGTACTTC. This chain uses TRBV12-3 or TRBV12-4 with TRBJ2-7; 7 bases map to TRBD1. The CDR3 runs 14 residues. The trim removed 5 bases at V and 5 bases at J, leaving 9 bases unmatched.

The chain links TRBV4-1 to TRBJ2-1; 9 bases align to TRBD1. V shed 0 bases, J shed 6 bases, and the junction held 3 bases outside the gene matches. The CDR3 consists of 15 residues. Germline CDR1 is MGHRA and CDR2 is YSYEKL. In DNA form, the CDR3 reads TGCGCCAGCAGCCAAGACGACAGGGGGTTCAATGAGCAGTTCTTC. Translated, it gives CASSQDDRGFNEQFF.

This clonotype was found many times. CDR3 amino acids: CASSFYEGGNSPLHF. The CDR3, as DNA: TGTGCCAGCAGTTTTTATGAGGGAGGAAATTCACCCCTCCACTTT. The V and J genes are TRBV28 and TRBJ1-6; D gene unclear. In germline, CDR1 is MDHEN, CDR2 SYDVKM. Trimming shortened V by 3 bases and J by 7 bases, and 13 bases separated the two germline ends. The CDR3 is made up of 15 amino acids. Full variable domain (outside the CDR3, taken from reference TRBV28 and TRBJ1-6): DVKVTQSSRYLVKRTGEKVFLECVQDMDHENMFWYRQDPGLGLRLIYFSYDVKMKEKGDIPEGYSVSREKKERFSLILESASTNQTSMYLCASSFYEGGNSPLHFGNGTRLTVT.

In this sample, this clonotype turned up a few times. The chain joins TRBV11-2 to TRBJ2-1; D possibly uses TRBD1 or TRBD2 (6 bases each). The CDR3 totals 14 residues. V was pared by 1 base and J by 6 bases, with 10 bases between. CDR1 is SGHAT and CDR2 is FQNNGV in the germline V gene. The CDR3: CASSLAGAINEQFF. Written as DNA, the CDR3 is TGTGCCAGCAGCTTAGCGGGGGCCATCAATGAGCAGTTCTTC.

The J gene is TRBJ2-1, the V gene TRBV11-1, with TRBD2 matching over 13 bases. Germline CDR1 is SGHAT and CDR2 is FQDESV (reference sequence). This CDR3 comprises 18 residues. V dropped 4 bases and J dropped 4; count of bases not matched to a gene: 10. The CDR3 DNA is TGTGCCAGCAGCTCATTACCGGGACTAGCGGGGCTATACAATGAGCAGTTCTTC. Translating it yields CASSSLPGLAGLYNEQFF.

In this sample, this clonotype turned up many times. This rearrangement joins TRBV28 to TRBJ1-2; TRBD1 aligns across 9 bases. Germline V CDR1 and CDR2: MDHEN, SYDVKM. The J segment lost 4 bases and the V segment lost 8 bases, leaving 2 bases of the junction unmatched. The CDR3 spans 12 residues. The CDR3 DNA sequence: TGTGCCAGCGTACAGGGGGCCTATGGCTACACCTTC. Protein sequence: CASVQGAYGYTF.

This clonotype was observed a handful of times. This chain uses TRBV20-1 with TRBJ2-1; TRBD2 matches 8 bases. V gave up 3 bases and J gave up 6 bases; unmatched junction bases: 13. Germline V gene lookup returns CDR1 DFQATT and CDR2 SNEGSKA (reference sequence). This CDR3 spans 16 amino acids. The CDR3 DNA is TGCAGTGCTAGGGCCCTACTAGCGGCGCCTGGCAATGAGCAGTTCTTC. The encoded protein is CSARALLAAPGNEQFF.

This clonotype was found a few times. The chain links TRBV6-1 to TRBJ2-2; either TRBD1 or TRBD2 may supply D (5 bases each). The germline V and J ends were trimmed by 8 bases and 6 bases, with 7 bases remaining between them. The CDR3 length is 11 residues. Germline lookup yields CDR1 MNHNS and CDR2 SASEGT. The CDR3 loop is CASGGAGELFF. The DNA of the CDR3 is TGTGCCAGCGGGGGAGCCGGGGAGCTGTTTTTT.

The V gene is TRBV11-2, the J gene TRBJ2-1, with 11 bases matching TRBD2. V trimming: 3 bases; J trimming: 8 bases; junction bases outside the gene matches: 9. The CDR3 has 16 residues. CDR1 and CDR2 from the germline V gene are SGHAT and FQNNGV. The CDR3, as DNA: TGTGCCAGCAGCTTTCGTGCCGGGACTAGCGGCGATGAGCAGTTCTTC. It encodes CASSFRAGTSGDEQFF.

This clonotype was counted at least ten times. The CDR3 protein is CASRGWKGGGSPLHF. CDR3 coding DNA: TGTGCCAGCAGGGGATGGAAGGGGGGTGGTTCACCCCTCCACTTT. The rearrangement links TRBV6-5 to TRBJ1-6; D may be TRBD1 (6 bases). The germline V gene has CDR1 MNHEY and CDR2 SVGAGI. This CDR3 is 15 amino acids long. The germline V and J ends were trimmed by 6 bases and 9 bases, with 18 bases remaining between them.

This chain links TRBV7-9 with TRBJ1-1, with 10 nucleotides matching TRBD1. CDR3 length equals 11 residues. Germline values: CDR1 SEHNR, CDR2 FQNEAQ (reference sequence). V lost 5 bases to trimming and J lost 11 bases; unmatched junction nucleotides: 2. CDR3 residues: CASSPDRGAFF. In DNA, the CDR3 is TGTGCCAGCAGCCCGGACAGGGGGGCTTTCTTT. Together with reference TRBV7-9 and TRBJ1-1, the CDR3 gives the full variable domain: DTGVSQNPRHKITKRGQNVTFRCDPISEHNRLYWYRQTLGQGPEFLTYFQNEAQLEKSRLLSDRFSAERPKGSFSTLEIQRTEQGDSAMYLCASSPDRGAFFGQGTRLTVV.

This clonotype was counted many times. This chain uses TRBV7-6 with TRBJ2-1; D may be TRBD1 (7 bases). The CDR3 is made up of 18 amino acids. Germline V gene data show CDR1 as SGHVS and CDR2 as FNYEAQ. V lost 3 bases and J lost 0, with 18 bases in between. This CDR3 reads CASSLNGEAGGSYNEQFF. The CDR3 region has the DNA TGTGCCAGCAGCTTGAACGGGGAGGCAGGGGGCTCCTACAATGAGCAGTTCTTC.

This chain links TRBV6-1 with TRBJ2-7, with TRBD1 as a possible D gene (6 bases). CDR3 length: 13 amino acids. Per the germline V gene, CDR1 is MNHNS and CDR2 is SASEGT. V was shortened by 6 bases and J by 4 bases, with 13 bases between the two germline ends. The CDR3 spells CASRGRGRYEQYF. As DNA, the CDR3 is TGTGCCAGCAGAGGCAGGGGACGTTACGAGCAGTACTTC.

Many counts were recorded for this clonotype. This rearrangement joins TRBV9 to TRBJ2-2; D is unresolved. Looked up from germline, CDR1 is SGDLS and CDR2 is YYNGEE. CDR3 length: 12 residues. Trimming cost V 4 bases and J 1 base, with 2 bases left between them. The CDR3: CASSQNTGELFF. Written as DNA, the CDR3 is TGTGCCAGCAGCCAGAACACCGGGGAGCTGTTTTTT. The full variable domain, its missing parts supplied by reference TRBV9 and TRBJ2-2, is DSGVTQTPKHLITATGQRVTLRCSPRSGDLSVYWYQQSLDQGLQFLIQYYNGEERAKGNILERFSAQQFPDLHSELNLSSLELGDSALYFCASSQNTGELFFGEGSRLTVL.

This clonotype was detected many times. The chain couples TRBV20-1 to TRBJ2-3; 11 nucleotides match TRBD2. This CDR3 contains 14 residues. CDR1 is DFQATT, CDR2 SNEGSKA, per germline (reference sequence). The junction had 1 base not matched to a gene; V was cut back by 3 bases and J by 2 bases. CDR3 nucleotide sequence: TGCAGTGCTAGGGGACTAGCGGACACAGATACGCAGTATTTT. Protein product: CSARGLADTDTQYF.

This clonotype was recorded at least ten times. CDR3 amino acids: CASEDRGSETQYF. The DNA of the CDR3 is TGTGCCAGCGAGGACAGGGGTTCAGAGACCCAGTACTTC. The chain joins TRBV6-1 to TRBJ2-5; 9 nucleotides agree with TRBD1. This CDR3 region has 13 residues. Per the germline V gene, CDR1 is MNHNS and CDR2 is SASEGT. J lost 4 bases, V lost 8 bases, and 5 bases had no gene match.